This T cell receptor beta chain was observed in a study of T-cell memory formation after mild COVID-19. Study-wide background: Most TCR clusters belonged to a single donor.

The germline V gene encodes CDR1 DFQATT and CDR2 SNEGSKA (reference sequence). The CDR3 consists of 12 residues. Trimming cost V 6 bases and J 5 bases, with 11 bases left between them. A word on this clonotype: Its target is unknown.

Study-wide results and limits: Unconfirmed was the SARS-CoV-2 specificity of second-wave clones that peaked on day 37.

The authors produced TCR alpha and TCR beta cDNA libraries with sample barcodes and UMIs by 5'RACE using constant-segment primers. TCRdb re-analysed the 5' RACE reads in MiXCR, keeping a single row per CDR3 protein. The repertoire holds 150,000 to 200,000 distinct CDR3 sequences, with more than 9% as singletons. This receptor was obtained from a man aged 18-30 years who had mild COVID-19 (a few samples of this study predate the infection). Cell type and time point are not known. The J gene is TRBJ1-5, the V gene TRBV20-1; D unresolved. Specimen: PBMCs or a T cell subset sorted from them (not recorded which). CDR3 sequence (DNA): TGCAGTGCGGTAGAGGCGGATCAGCCCCAGCATTTT. Protein product: CSAVEADQPQHF.